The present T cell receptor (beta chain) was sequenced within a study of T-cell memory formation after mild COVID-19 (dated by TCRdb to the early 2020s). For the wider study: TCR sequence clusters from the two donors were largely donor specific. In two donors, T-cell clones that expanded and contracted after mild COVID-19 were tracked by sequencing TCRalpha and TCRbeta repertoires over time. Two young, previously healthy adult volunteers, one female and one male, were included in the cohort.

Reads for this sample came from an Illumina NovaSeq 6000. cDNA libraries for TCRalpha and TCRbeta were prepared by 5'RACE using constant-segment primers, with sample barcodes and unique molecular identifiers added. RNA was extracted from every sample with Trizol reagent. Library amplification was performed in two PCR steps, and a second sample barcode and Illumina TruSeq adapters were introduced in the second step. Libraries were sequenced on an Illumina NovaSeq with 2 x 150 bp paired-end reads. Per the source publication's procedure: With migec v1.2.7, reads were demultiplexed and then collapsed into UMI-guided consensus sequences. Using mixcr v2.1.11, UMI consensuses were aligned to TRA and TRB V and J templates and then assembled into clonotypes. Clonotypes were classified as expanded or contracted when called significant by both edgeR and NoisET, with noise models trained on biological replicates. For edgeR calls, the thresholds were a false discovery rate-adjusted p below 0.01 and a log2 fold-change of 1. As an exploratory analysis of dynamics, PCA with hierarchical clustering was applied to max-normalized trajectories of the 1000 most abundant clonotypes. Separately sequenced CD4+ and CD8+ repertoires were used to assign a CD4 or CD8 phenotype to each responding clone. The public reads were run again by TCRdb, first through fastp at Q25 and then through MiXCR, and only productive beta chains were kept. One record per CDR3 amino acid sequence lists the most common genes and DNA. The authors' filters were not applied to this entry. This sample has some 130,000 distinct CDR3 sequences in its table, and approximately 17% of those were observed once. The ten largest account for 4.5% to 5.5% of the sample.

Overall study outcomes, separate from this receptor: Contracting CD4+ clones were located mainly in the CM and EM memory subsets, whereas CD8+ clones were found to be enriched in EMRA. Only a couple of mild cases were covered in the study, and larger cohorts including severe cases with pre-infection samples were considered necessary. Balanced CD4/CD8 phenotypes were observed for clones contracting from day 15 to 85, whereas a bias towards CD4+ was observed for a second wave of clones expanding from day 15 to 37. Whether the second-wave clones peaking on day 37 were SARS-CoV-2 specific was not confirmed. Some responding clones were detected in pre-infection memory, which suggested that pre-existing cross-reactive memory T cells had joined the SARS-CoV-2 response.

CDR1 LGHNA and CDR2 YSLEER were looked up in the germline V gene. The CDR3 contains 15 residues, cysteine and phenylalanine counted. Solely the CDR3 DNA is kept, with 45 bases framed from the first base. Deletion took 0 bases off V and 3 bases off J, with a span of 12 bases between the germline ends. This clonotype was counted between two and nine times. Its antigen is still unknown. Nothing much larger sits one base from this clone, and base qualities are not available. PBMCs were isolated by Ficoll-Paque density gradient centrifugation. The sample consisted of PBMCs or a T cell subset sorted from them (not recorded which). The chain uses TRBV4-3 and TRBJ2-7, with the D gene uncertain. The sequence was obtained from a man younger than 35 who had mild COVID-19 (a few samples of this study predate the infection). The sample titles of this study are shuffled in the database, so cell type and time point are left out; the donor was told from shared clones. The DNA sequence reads TGCGCCAGCAGCCAAGATATTGGCGGCTACTACGAGCAGTACTTC. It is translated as CASSQDIGGYYEQYF.